Following are 29 T cell receptor beta chains from one sample sequenced in a study of siplizumab effects on memory and regulatory T cells. Sequenced by immunoSEQ multiplex PCR; TCRdb stores in-frame clones only, minus some. The sample contains roughly 100,000 clones, roughly 92% of which appear only once. The specimen was Tregs sorted from blood. Every receptor here comes from a human donor in good health.

J is TRBJ2-7 and V is TRBV29-1; 7 bases are a match to TRBD2. V was clipped by 4 bases and J by 5 bases; unmatched bases: 11. Germline CDR1 reads SQVTM; CDR2 reads ANQGSEA. CDR3 length: 14 residues. CDR3 sequence: CSVARGGINNEQYF. CDR3 nucleotide sequence: TGCAGCGTTGCGCGCGGGGGAATCAATAACGAGCAGTACTTC.

The genes are TRBV6-6 and TRBJ1-1; TRBD1 is a possible D gene (5 bases). Germline V CDR1 and CDR2: MNHNY, SVGAGI (reference sequence). CDR3 size: 16 residues. The ends were cut back, 2 bases at V and 6 bases at J, with 19 bases in the middle. The CDR3 DNA is TGTGCCAGCAGTTACACCCTGGGAGGGGCGCGTCCTGAAGCTTTCTTT. Its translation is CASSYTLGGARPEAFF.

The chain joins TRBV29-1 to TRBJ1-2; 7 positions match TRBD1. The CDR3 is 15 residues long. The V gene's germline CDR1 is SQVTM and CDR2 ANQGSEA. This CDR3 reads CTTASGQGEGYGYTF. The CDR3 DNA sequence: TGCACCACCGCATCGGGGCAGGGGGAAGGGTATGGCTACACCTTC.

The J gene is TRBJ1-1, the V gene TRBV18, with D unresolved. Trimming took off 3 bases at V and 1 base at J, with 6 bases between the two ends. Per germline, CDR1 KGHSH and CDR2 LQKENI. The length of the CDR3 is 13 residues. The CDR3 region has the DNA TGTGCCAGCTCACCCAACCAGAACACTGAAGCTTTCTTT. Protein: CASSPNQNTEAFF.

This clone was seen a single time. V and J are TRBV11-2 and TRBJ2-3; TRBD2 aligns across 7 bases. CDR3 length: 16 residues. After removal of 3 bases from V and 4 bases from J, the junction contained 10 bases not matched to a gene. Germline-derived CDR1 and CDR2 are SGHAT and FQNNGV. CDR3 residues: CASSFWASGDADTQYF. CDR3 coding DNA: TGTGCCAGCAGCTTTTGGGCTAGCGGCGATGCAGATACGCAGTATTTT.

The V gene is TRBV11-2, the J gene TRBJ1-6; TRBD1 aligns across 7 bases. V lost 3 bases and J lost 9; bases outside the gene matches: 2. The germline V gene has CDR1 SGHAT and CDR2 FQNNGV. The CDR3 spans 13 residues. The CDR3: CASSFNRGSPLHF. CDR3 bases: TGTGCCAGCAGCTTCAACAGGGGTTCACCCCTCCACTTT.

V and J are TRBV5-1 and TRBJ1-2, with no clear D. The ends were cut back, 0 bases at V and 8 bases at J, with 8 bases in the middle. CDR3 length: 12 amino acids. Germline lookup yields CDR1 SGHRS and CDR2 YFSETQ. CDR3 bases: TGCGCCAGCAGCTTGGACCGCGGGGGCTACACCTTC. It codes for CASSLDRGGYTF.

V is TRBV5-1 and J is TRBJ2-3; D tentatively fits TRBD1 or TRBD2 (5 bases each). The V gene lost 6 bases and the J gene lost 1 base, with 21 bases spanning the gap. The CDR3 extends over 17 amino acids. CDR1 and CDR2 (germline): SGHRS, YFSETQ. CDR3 protein: CASTKGPTRARTDTQYF. The CDR3 DNA reads as TGCGCCAGCACCAAGGGGCCTACTAGGGCGCGCACAGATACGCAGTATTTT.

The V call is TRBV9, the J call TRBJ2-3; no clear D gene. With 0 bases removed from V and 6 bases from J, the gap between germline ends came to 5 bases. The germline CDR1 and CDR2 sequences are SGDLS and YYNGEE. The CDR3 sequence is 12 residues long. This CDR3 reads CASSVVGDTQYF. In DNA form, the CDR3 reads TGTGCCAGCAGCGTAGTTGGGGATACGCAGTATTTT. Full variable domain (remainder filled in from reference TRBV9 and TRBJ2-3): DSGVTQTPKHLITATGQRVTLRCSPRSGDLSVYWYQQSLDQGLQFLIQYYNGEERAKGNILERFSAQQFPDLHSELNLSSLELGDSALYFCASSVVGDTQYFGPGTRLTVL.

The chain couples TRBV7-9 to TRBJ1-5; 10 bases are a match to TRBD1. V lost 5 bases, J lost 5 bases, and 9 bases stayed unmatched. This CDR3 is built from 16 residues. Germline V gene sequence: CDR1 SEHNR, CDR2 FQNEAQ (reference sequence). In nucleotides, the CDR3 is TGTGCCAGCAGCGCCGGGGACAGGGGTTTACATCAGCCCCAGCATTTT. This codes for CASSAGDRGLHQPQHF.

The chain employs TRBV5-1 and TRBJ1-1, with a tentative D call TRBD1 (5 bases). Trimming took off 0 bases at V and 1 base at J, with 16 bases between the two ends. Germline values: CDR1 SGHRS, CDR2 YFSETQ. The CDR3 loop spans 17 amino acids. The CDR3 DNA sequence: TGCGCCAGCAGCTTGGGGGGCAGGGCCTTTTGGAACACTGAAGCTTTCTTT. As protein: CASSLGGRAFWNTEAFF.

This chain joins TRBV10-3 and TRBJ2-1; 11 positions agree with TRBD2. The CDR3 has 15 residues. From germline, CDR1 is ENHRY and CDR2 SYGVKD. The junction had 6 bases not matched to a gene; V was cut back by 6 bases and J by 5 bases. DNA for the CDR3: TGTGCCATCAGGAGTGGGACTAGCGGAAACAATGAGCAGTTCTTC. The encoded protein is CAIRSGTSGNNEQFF.

The table lists this clone with a count of one. The chain employs TRBV11-3 and TRBJ2-3; the match to TRBD1 covers 9 bases. V shed 5 bases and J 5 bases; nucleotides not matched to a gene: 5. CDR1 is SGHNT, CDR2 YENEEA, per germline. This CDR3 contains 14 residues. The CDR3 here is CASSTQGAGDTQYF. CDR3 bases: TGTGCCAGCAGCACACAGGGGGCGGGAGATACGCAGTATTTT.

The CDR3 DNA follows: TGTGCCAGCAACCACCACCTAGACAGGGGAGAGACCCAGTACTTC. Protein product: CASNHHLDRGETQYF. The rearrangement links TRBV7-9 to TRBJ2-5, with TRBD1 matching 8 bases. Germline V gene sequence: CDR1 SEHNR, CDR2 FQNEAQ (reference sequence). J gave up 4 bases and V 7 bases, and 11 bases lay outside the gene matches. The CDR3 is made up of 15 amino acids.

The chain joins TRBV7-9 to TRBJ1-2; tentatively, D is TRBD1 (5 bases). The CDR3 runs to 14 residues. The V gene's germline CDR1 is SEHNR and CDR2 FQNEAQ (reference sequence). V lost 1 base and J lost 14, with 20 bases in between. Here the CDR3 reads CASSLVGGRATHTF. CDR3 bases: TGTGCCAGCAGCTTAGTAGGTGGCAGGGCCACGCATACCTTC.

The chain joins TRBV19 to TRBJ2-3; D assignment may be TRBD1 or TRBD2 (5 bases each). CDR1 LNHDA and CDR2 SQIVND come from the germline V gene (reference sequence). The CDR3 spans 16 residues. V lost 3 bases and J 5 bases, leaving 18 bases between the germline ends. The CDR3 spells CASSIYGTRGGDTQYF. The CDR3 DNA sequence: TGTGCCAGTAGTATTTATGGGACCCGTGGTGGAGATACGCAGTATTTT.

This chain links TRBV7-9 with TRBJ1-4, with 7 bases identical to TRBD1. Looked up from germline, CDR1 is SEHNR and CDR2 is FQNEAQ (reference sequence). V trimming: 5 bases; J trimming: 8 bases; junction bases outside the gene matches: 5. CDR3 size: 13 residues. The CDR3 DNA follows: TGTGCCAGCAGCAACAGGGGTGGGGAAAAACTGTTTTTT. This codes for CASSNRGGEKLFF.

The rearrangement joins TRBV10-3 to TRBJ2-5, with D possibly called TRBD1 or TRBD2 (5 bases each). The CDR3 runs 13 residues. V was shortened by 4 bases and J by 5 bases, with 11 bases between the two germline ends. Germline CDR1 and CDR2: ENHRY and SYGVKD. CDR3 loop: CAISAGSPETQYF. The CDR3 nucleotides read TGTGCCATCAGTGCAGGGAGTCCGGAGACCCAGTACTTC.

Comment on this clone: In the same sample, other DNA sequences code for this CDR3. The gene calls are TRBV15 and TRBJ1-1, with D perhaps TRBD1 (5 bases). The V and J ends lost 1 base and 3 bases respectively, with 6 bases between them. Germline V gene lookup returns CDR1 LNHNV and CDR2 YYDKDF (reference sequence). The CDR3 totals 13 residues. CDR3 protein: CATSRGGDTEAFF. In nucleotides, the CDR3 is TGTGCCACCAGCAGAGGAGGGGACACTGAAGCTTTCTTT.

The V and J genes are TRBV10-2 and TRBJ2-7; D remains ambiguous. Trimming took off 4 bases at V and 0 bases at J, with 10 bases between the two ends. CDR1 WSHSY and CDR2 SAAADI come from the germline V gene. The length of the CDR3 is 14 residues. In DNA, the CDR3 is TGCGCCAGCAGTGTAGCAGGCGGCTCCTACGAGCAGTACTTC. The encoded protein is CASSVAGGSYEQYF.

The chain joins TRBV10-3 to TRBJ2-2, with 7 bases fitting TRBD1. The CDR3 has 15 residues. CDR1 ENHRY and CDR2 SYGVKD come from the germline V gene. J lost 3 bases, V lost 8 bases, and 9 bases had no gene match. This CDR3 is CAIPQTGTDTGELFF. Written as DNA, the CDR3 is TGTGCCATCCCCCAGACAGGGACGGACACCGGGGAGCTGTTTTTT.

This chain links TRBV7-2 with TRBJ2-3; D ambiguous. V was trimmed by 4 bases and J by 3 bases, leaving 5 bases between them. CDR1 and CDR2 (germline): SGHTA, FQGNSA. This CDR3 spans 12 amino acids. The CDR3 DNA sequence: TGTGCCAGCAGCTGGGGTACAGATACGCAGTATTTT. Protein sequence: CASSWGTDTQYF.

The rearrangement links TRBV6-5 to TRBJ1-3, with D uncertain. V lost 6 bases, J lost 0 bases, and 12 bases lay in between. The germline V gene encodes CDR1 MNHEY and CDR2 SVGAGI. The CDR3 sequence is 15 residues long. CDR3 loop: CASSRDAYSGNTIYF. CDR3 in DNA: TGTGCCAGCAGCCGCGACGCTTACTCTGGAAACACCATATATTTT.

This chain uses TRBV7-9 with TRBJ2-7; D is possibly TRBD1 (6 bases). V lost 6 bases to trimming and J lost 3 bases, with 15 bases between them. Germline assignment: CDR1 SEHNR and CDR2 FQNEAQ (reference sequence). This CDR3 spans 14 amino acids. The CDR3 bases are TGTGCCAGCAGTCGTGGGGACAACTACTACGAGCAGTACTTC. This gives the protein CASSRGDNYYEQYF. Supplemented by reference TRBV7-9 and TRBJ2-7, the full variable domain reads DTGVSQNPRHKITKRGQNVTFRCDPISEHNRLYWYRQTLGQGPEFLTYFQNEAQLEKSRLLSDRFSAERPKGSFSTLEIQRTEQGDSAMYLCASSRGDNYYEQYFGPGTRLTVT.

The J gene is TRBJ2-5, the V gene TRBV5-1, with D perhaps matching TRBD1 or TRBD2 (5 bases each). The CDR3 has 14 amino acids. Trimming removed 2 bases from V and 5 bases from J, with 13 bases in between. The germline V gene has CDR1 SGHRS and CDR2 YFSETQ. CDR3 nucleotide sequence: TGCGCCAGCAGCTTCTCTTCTGAGGGGGAGACCCAGTACTTC. This codes for CASSFSSEGETQYF.

The chain links TRBV19 to TRBJ2-1, with 9 bases fitting TRBD2. There are 14 residues in the CDR3. Germline lookup yields CDR1 LNHDA and CDR2 SQIVND (reference sequence). Germline trimming cut 3 bases from V and 9 bases from J; bases unmatched to any gene: 6. CDR3 coding DNA: TGTGCCAGTAGTATTGCGGGGGGGCGTGGTGAGCAGTTCTTC. The encoded protein is CASSIAGGRGEQFF.

This chain uses TRBV9 with TRBJ1-4; 8 bases are shared with TRBD1. CDR1 is SGDLS, CDR2 YYNGEE, per germline. Trimming at V came to 7 bases and at J to 8 bases, leaving 10 bases not matched to a gene. The CDR3 totals 14 residues. CDR3 residues: CASGKQGGREKLFF. The DNA of the CDR3 is TGTGCCAGCGGCAAACAGGGGGGACGAGAAAAACTGTTTTTT. The variable domain in full, with the rest retrieved from reference TRBV9 and TRBJ1-4, is DSGVTQTPKHLITATGQRVTLRCSPRSGDLSVYWYQQSLDQGLQFLIQYYNGEERAKGNILERFSAQQFPDLHSELNLSSLELGDSALYFCASGKQGGREKLFFGSGTQLSVL.

The gene calls are TRBV30 and TRBJ2-1; 9 bases line up with TRBD2. Trimming at V came to 1 base and at J to 10 bases, leaving 14 bases not matched to a gene. There are 16 residues in the CDR3. In germline, CDR1 is GTSNPN, CDR2 SVGIG (reference sequence). In DNA, the CDR3 is TGTGCCTGGAGTGGGGATAGCGGGAGCTTCTACCGAGAGCAGTTCTTC. Translating it yields CAWSGDSGSFYREQFF.

This rearrangement joins TRBV21-1 to TRBJ2-1; the D segment call TRBD2 is taken from the table without a DNA check. TRBV21-1 represents a pseudogene. The CDR3 has 14 residues. CDR3 sequence reads: CASSKYSTRHEQFF. In DNA, the CDR3 is TGTGCCAGCAGCAAATATTCGACTAGACATGAGCAGTTCTTC.